What follows is one T cell receptor beta chain and its context. The record originates from a study of blood T cell repertoires in COVID-19. Overall study context: Nucleic acid was either cDNA or gDNA, and it came from T cells, B-cell-depleted T cells, or PBMCs.

Clinical histories supplied by participants themselves formed the basis of cohort assignment. Germline V gene sequence: CDR1 MDHEN, CDR2 SYDVKM. The CDR3 is made up of 15 amino acids. Trimming took 4 bases from V and 3 from J, leaving 15 bases between them. Some clones are missing from TCRdb's copy, which holds only in-frame ones; the method was immunoSEQ multiplex PCR. The table has 250,000 or so clones, more than 85% seen once. This receptor was obtained from a man in his forties or fifties who had been exposed to COVID-19. The specimen was PBMCs or T cells enriched from blood (not recorded which). The V and J genes are TRBV28 and TRBJ1-1; weak D call: TRBD1 (6 bases). Written as DNA, the CDR3 is TGTGCCAGCAGTTCTTCACAGGGTCGGGACACTGAAGCTTTCTTT. Its protein product is CASSSSQGRDTEAFF. The variable domain in full, with the rest retrieved from reference TRBV28 and TRBJ1-1, is DVKVTQSSRYLVKRTGEKVFLECVQDMDHENMFWYRQDPGLGLRLIYFSYDVKMKEKGDIPEGYSVSREKKERFSLILESASTNQTSMYLCASSSSQGRDTEAFFGQGTRLTVV.